This entry lists 16 T cell receptor beta chains sequenced from one sample in a study of monozygotic twins with inflammatory bowel disease. For each CDR3 protein, TCRdb gives one entry from its re-call of the 5' RACE reads, without DNA. This sample lists some 160,000 distinct CDR3 sequences; its ten largest clones have about 8%. Sequencing was carried out using blood. The receptor set was obtained from a human donor with ulcerative colitis or Crohn's disease, or a healthy co-twin of an affected twin (not recorded which).

V usage is TRBV24-1 and J usage is TRBJ1-2. The CDR3 covers 13 residues. Germline V gene sequence: CDR1 KGHDR, CDR2 SFDVKD. The CDR3 sequence is CATSGIANYGYTF.

J is TRBJ1-1 and V is TRBV5-5; absent DNA, TCRdb's TRBD1 call cannot be checked. Germline-derived CDR1 and CDR2 are SGHKS and YYEKEE (reference sequence). CDR3 length equals 14 residues. The chain's CDR3 is CASSSGGGGPEAFF.

This chain uses TRBV30 with TRBJ1-2; no DNA is available, so the TRBD1 call from TCRdb remains unchecked. Germline CDR1 GTSNPN, CDR2 SVGIG (reference sequence). The CDR3 extends over 14 amino acids. The CDR3 protein is CAWRTTGGYYGYTF.

The V call is TRBV29-1, the J call TRBJ1-1. The CDR3 has 14 amino acids. Germline CDR1 is SQVTM and CDR2 is ANQGSEA. CDR3 sequence: CSVERPRRRTEAFF.

The chain combines TRBV20-1 with TRBJ2-7. The length of the CDR3 is 12 residues. Germline lookup yields CDR1 DFQATT and CDR2 SNEGSKA (reference sequence). The CDR3 sequence: CSALGESYEQYF.

The V gene is TRBV7-2, the J gene TRBJ2-3; there is no DNA to check the TCRdb D call of TRBD2. The CDR3 extends over 16 amino acids. Germline V gives CDR1 SGHTA, CDR2 FQGNSA. The CDR3 here is CASSLDASGRPDTQYF. The full variable domain, rest sourced from reference TRBV7-2 and TRBJ2-3, is GAGVSQSPSNKVTEKGKDVELRCDPISGHTALYWYRQSLGQGLEFLIYFQGNSAPDKSGLPSDRFSAERTGGSVSTLTIQRTQQEDSAVYLCASSLDASGRPDTQYFGPGTRLTVL.

This chain connects TRBV19 to TRBJ2-7; TCRdb proposes TRBD2, but this gene call is untestable without DNA. Germline loops: CDR1 LNHDA, CDR2 SQIVND (reference sequence). The CDR3 length is 17 residues. CDR3 loop: CASSIDPALAPTYEQYF.

This sequence joins TRBV28 and TRBJ1-1; TCRdb calls TRBD1, which cannot be checked without DNA. This CDR3 has 13 residues. Germline assignment: CDR1 MDHEN and CDR2 SYDVKM. The CDR3 region is CASSSAGATEAFF. The whole variable domain, filled in from reference TRBV28 and TRBJ1-1, reads DVKVTQSSRYLVKRTGEKVFLECVQDMDHENMFWYRQDPGLGLRLIYFSYDVKMKEKGDIPEGYSVSREKKERFSLILESASTNQTSMYLCASSSAGATEAFFGQGTRLTVV.

The chain employs TRBV7-2 and TRBJ1-6. Germline CDR1 and CDR2: SGHTA and FQGNSA. The CDR3 is 11 residues long. CDR3 region: CASSLGSPLHF.

The rearrangement joins TRBV2 to TRBJ1-3; checking the TCRdb D call of TRBD1 is not possible without DNA. The length of the CDR3 is 15 residues. Germline CDR1 is SNHLY and CDR2 is FYNNEI. The CDR3 protein is CASSGTRSSGNTIYF.

This chain joins TRBV25-1 and TRBJ2-7; lacking DNA, the TRBD2 call made by TCRdb goes unchecked. The CDR3 consists of 16 residues. Germline CDR1 and CDR2: MGHDK and SYGVNS. The CDR3: CASSTSSRDFSYEQYF.

This chain connects TRBV29-1 to TRBJ2-3; TCRdb indicates TRBD1, and absent DNA this call remains unverified. The CDR3 extends over 12 amino acids. Germline-derived CDR1 and CDR2 are SQVTM and ANQGSEA. CDR3 loop: CSVVPGTDTQYF.

The chain joins TRBV4-2 to TRBJ1-3. In germline, CDR1 is LGHNA, CDR2 YNFKEQ. The CDR3 is 15 amino acids. CDR3: CASSQDRRLGNTIYF.

The chain carries TRBV20-1 and TRBJ2-7; without DNA, the TCRdb call of TRBD1 cannot be checked. The CDR3 length is 14 residues. CDR1 is DFQATT and CDR2 is SNEGSKA in the germline V gene (reference sequence). CDR3 protein: CSARVAGGAYEQYF.

The chain has TRBV28 and TRBJ2-2; with no DNA, the TCRdb D assignment of TRBD1 cannot be verified. The V gene's germline CDR1 is MDHEN and CDR2 SYDVKM. The CDR3 is made up of 14 amino acids. CDR3 in amino acids: CASLRGVNTGELFF. Based on the CDR3 plus reference TRBV28 and TRBJ2-2, the full variable domain is DVKVTQSSRYLVKRTGEKVFLECVQDMDHENMFWYRQDPGLGLRLIYFSYDVKMKEKGDIPEGYSVSREKKERFSLILESASTNQTSMYLCASLRGVNTGELFFGEGSRLTVL.

The rearrangement joins TRBV6-5 to TRBJ1-4. Germline CDR1 MNHEY, CDR2 SVGAGI. The CDR3 consists of 12 residues. CDR3 in amino acids: CASRSRNEKLFF.